This T cell receptor beta chain was recorded in a study of blood T cell repertoires in COVID-19. It was during active infection that Seattle patients were enrolled and then longitudinally followed. Notes on this clone: The same CDR3 also results from other DNA sequences found in this sample.

How the authors handled the data: Reference gene primer amplification yielded estimated nucleated cell counts. The assay was immunoSEQ multiplex PCR, and TCRdb's table has in-frame clones only and misses some. For V, J and clone size, that table is used; D and trimming come from the DNA. The sample holds about 370,000 clones, more than 70% seen once. V trimming: 4 bases; J trimming: 2 bases; junction bases outside the gene matches: 6. Germline V lookup: CDR1 SGHNT, CDR2 YYREEE (reference sequence). This CDR3 is built from 14 residues. The sample consisted of peripheral blood. This TCR derives from a woman aged 25 to 39 with COVID-19, enrolled during active disease. The chain employs TRBV5-4 and TRBJ2-7; 7 bases map to TRBD2. The CDR3 loop reads CASSPGGRAYEQYF. The CDR3 region has the DNA TGTGCCAGCAGCCCGGGAGGACGGGCCTACGAGCAGTACTTC.